A selection of T cell receptor beta chains follows, all from one sample in a study of blood T cells in healthy people across ages. TCRdb reprocessed the 5' RACE reads with MiXCR, giving one entry per CDR3 protein. The table has 800,000 to 1,300,000 distinct CDR3 sequences, 25% seen once; the top ten hold 0.65% to 0.75%. These same data were also listed under a study on T cells of mothers and their children.

Sequenced material: blood. These receptors all come from a girl aged 2-9 years in good health. Both conserved end residues are part of each CDR3. The order of the fields is J gene, clone size, D gene, V gene, CDR3 DNA, CDR3 protein. A D gene is named only where the DNA matches it firmly. Only part of the rows carry a size: once, few, many, or a class if the clone is expanded.

TRBJ1-4,.,.,TRBV10-3,TGTGCCATCTCGGGAGACAGTCGGTCGTATGGAAAACTGTTTTTT,CAISGDSRSYGKLFF
TRBJ1-2,few,.,TRBV20-1,TGCAGTGCTAGTGACAGAGAGGGCTACACCTTC,CSASDREGYTF
TRBJ2-5,few,.,TRBV20-1,TGCAGTGCTAGAGATCGTTTCTTCCAAGAGACCCAGTACTTC,CSARDRFFQETQYF
TRBJ2-7,few,TRBD2,TRBV7-9,TGTGCCAGCAGCACTAACGGACTAGCGGGCGAGCAGTACTTC,CASSTNGLAGEQYF
TRBJ1-2,.,.,TRBV29-1,TGCAGCGTTGCCAAGACAGGCGACTATGGCTACACCTTC,CSVAKTGDYGYTF
TRBJ1-1,few,.,TRBV24-1,TGTGCCACCAGTGATTCCGGCACTGAAGCTTTCTTT,CATSDSGTEAFF
TRBJ2-3,.,.,TRBV7-8,TGTGCCAGCAGCTTGGGAGCTAGCGCCACAGAGGGTTTT,CASSLGASATEGF
TRBJ2-7,few,TRBD2,TRBV4-3,TGCGCCAGCAGCCAGATAGCGGGCTTCTCCTACGAGCAGTACTTC,CASSQIAGFSYEQYF
TRBJ1-2,.,TRBD1,TRBV7-9,TGTGCCAGCACCCGTACCGGGACAGGGGGCGACTACACCTTC,CASTRTGTGGDYTF
TRBJ2-5,few,.,TRBV7-2,TGTGCCAGCAGTCCCGGGTCGGTACAAGAGACCCAGTACTTC,CASSPGSVQETQYF
TRBJ2-7,few,.,TRBV28,TGTGCCAGCAGTCCCGGAGGGCCCCACTCCTACGAGCAGTACTTC,CASSPGGPHSYEQYF
TRBJ1-2,few,TRBD1,TRBV12-3/TRBV12-4,TGTGCCAGCAGATCTTACAGGGGACATGGCTACACCTTC,CASRSYRGHGYTF
TRBJ2-5,.,.,TRBV4-3,TGCGCCAGCAGCCAAGTTTGGGACGGAAAAGAGACCCAGTACTTC,CASSQVWDGKETQYF
TRBJ1-1,.,.,TRBV5-1,TGCGCCAGCAGCTTGACTACCGAGAACACTGAAGCTCTCTTT,CASSLTTENTEALF
TRBJ2-4,few,TRBD2,TRBV27,TGTGCCAGCAGAGCCTGGCCTAGCGGTAAAAACATTCAGTACTTC,CASRAWPSGKNIQYF
TRBJ2-7,once,.,TRBV20-1,TGCAGTGCTAGAATGGGGTCTAACGAGCAGTACTTC,CSARMGSNEQYF
TRBJ2-1,few,.,TRBV20-1,TGCAGTGCCACCCCCGGATCCTCAAGCGGGCCCTTATACTTCAATGAGCAGTTCTTC,CSATPGSSSGPLYFNEQFF
TRBJ2-4,.,.,TRBV7-2,TGTGCCAGCAGCTTAGCGTTCGGGGCCAAAAACATTCAGTACTTC,CASSLAFGAKNIQYF
TRBJ1-2,.,.,TRBV5-1,TGCGCCAGCAGCTTGGGAGTGGAGGGTACGGTCGGCGGCTACACCTTC,CASSLGVEGTVGGYTF
TRBJ2-7,many,.,TRBV12-3/TRBV12-4,TGTGCCAGCAGTTTAGCCCGATCCTACGAGCAGTACTTC,CASSLARSYEQYF
TRBJ1-4,few,.,TRBV20-1,TGCAGTGCCCCGGCCAGAGAAAATGAAAAACTGTTTTTT,CSAPARENEKLFF
TRBJ2-1,.,.,TRBV20-1,TGCAGTGCTAGGCCCCTGAATGAGCAGTTCTTC,CSARPLNEQFF
TRBJ2-7,.,.,TRBV3-1,TGTGCCAGCAGCCAAGATCGTCGTGCTGCACGGAGCTACGAGCAGTACTTC,CASSQDRRAARSYEQYF
TRBJ1-1,few,TRBD1,TRBV20-1,TGCAGTGCTAGAGATCGCACAGGGGGCCTCACGACTGAAGCTTTCTTT,CSARDRTGGLTTEAFF
TRBJ2-1,once,TRBD2,TRBV7-2,TGTGCCAGCAGCCTATTTAGCGGGAGAAGCTACAATGAGCAGTTCTTC,CASSLFSGRSYNEQFF
TRBJ1-4,many,.,TRBV25-1,TGTGCCAGGCTTGCCCTCCTTCGGGGATGGAGTGAAAAACTGTTTTTT,CARLALLRGWSEKLFF
TRBJ2-1,.,.,TRBV29-1,TGCAGCGTTTCAAGGGAATACAATGAGCAGTTCTTC,CSVSREYNEQFF
TRBJ1-5,.,.,TRBV28,TGTGCCAGCAGTCCATCTCGACAGTCGGGCAATCAGCCCCAGCATTTT,CASSPSRQSGNQPQHF
TRBJ2-1,.,.,TRBV5-1,TGCGCCAGCAGCCGCGAAACCCTACTAGGAGATGAGCAGTTCTTC,CASSRETLLGDEQFF
TRBJ2-3,.,.,TRBV7-3,TGTGCCAGCAGCTTATCGTTCGGGGGAGATACGCAGTATTTT,CASSLSFGGDTQYF
TRBJ2-7,.,.,TRBV10-3,TGTGCCATCAGAGAGGGAGGATACGAGCAGTACTTC,CAIREGGYEQYF
TRBJ2-2,.,.,TRBV12-3/TRBV12-4,TGTGCCAGCAGTTTATTTTATCTTCGAGACCCGCGGGCCGGGGAGCTGTTTTTT,CASSLFYLRDPRAGELFF
TRBJ2-3,few,.,TRBV7-2,TGTGCCAGCGCAAGGGGAGATACGCACTATTTT,CASARGDTHYF
TRBJ2-7,.,.,TRBV10-3,TGTGCCATCAGTGACTGGGCGGCCGAGAGGTACTTC,CAISDWAAERYF
TRBJ2-3,few,.,TRBV29-1,TGCAGCGTCCCCCAAGGCACAGATACGCAGTATTTT,CSVPQGTDTQYF
TRBJ2-2,.,.,TRBV7-9,TGTGCCAGCAGTTCTGACGGGCCGGTCGGGGAGCTGTTTTTT,CASSSDGPVGELFF
TRBJ1-1,.,.,TRBV7-8,TGTGCCAGCAGCCCCAGCCTCACTGAAGCTTTCTTT,CASSPSLTEAFF
TRBJ1-1,.,.,TRBV24-1,TGTGCCACCAGGGGATCCGGGGGGTATACTGAAGCTTTCTTT,CATRGSGGYTEAFF
TRBJ2-7,few,.,TRBV7-2,TGTGCCAGCAGCCCTTTTAGTGAGGACGGGATAAACTTC,CASSPFSEDGINF
TRBJ2-7,few,.,TRBV27,TGTGCCAGCAGTCCAAGGCCCGGGCTTCACTACGAGCAGTACTTC,CASSPRPGLHYEQYF
TRBJ1-2,few,TRBD1,TRBV5-1,TGCGCCAGCAGCCCCACGGGACAGGAAAGAAACGGCTACACCTTC,CASSPTGQERNGYTF
TRBJ2-5,few,TRBD1,TRBV5-5,TGTGCCAGCAGCTTCTGGGACAGCAATCAAGAGACCCAGTACTTC,CASSFWDSNQETQYF
TRBJ2-3,.,.,TRBV29-1,TGCAGCGCCCAGACAGGCACAGATACGCAGTATTTT,CSAQTGTDTQYF
TRBJ1-4,.,.,TRBV5-1,TGCGCCAGCAGCAGGACAGCCGGTGAAAAACTGTTTTTT,CASSRTAGEKLFF
TRBJ2-4,.,.,TRBV24-1,TGTGCCACCAGTGAGACGGGGGACCTTAAAAACATTCAGTGCTTC,CATSETGDLKNIQCF
TRBJ2-7,few,.,TRBV20-1,TGCAGTACTACCCCGGAGGGGGAGCAGTACTTC,CSTTPEGEQYF
TRBJ2-7,.,TRBD2,TRBV3-1,TGTGCCAGCAGTCCCGGGACTAGGCTCTACGAGCAGTACTTC,CASSPGTRLYEQYF
TRBJ2-7,few,TRBD2,TRBV11-2,TGTGCCAGCAGCTCAGGGGGGGAAGCGGGAGGGTTGTACGAGCAGTACTTC,CASSSGGEAGGLYEQYF